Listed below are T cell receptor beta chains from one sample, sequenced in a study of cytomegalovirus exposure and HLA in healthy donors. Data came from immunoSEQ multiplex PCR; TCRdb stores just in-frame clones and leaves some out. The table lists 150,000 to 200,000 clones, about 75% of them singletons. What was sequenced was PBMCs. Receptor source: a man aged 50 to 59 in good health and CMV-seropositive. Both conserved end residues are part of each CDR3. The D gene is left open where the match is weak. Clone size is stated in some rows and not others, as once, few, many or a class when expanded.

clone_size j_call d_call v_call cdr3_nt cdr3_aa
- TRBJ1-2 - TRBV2 TGTGCCAGCAGTTTACAGGGCGGTGGCTACACCTTC CASSLQGGGYTF
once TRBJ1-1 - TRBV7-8 TGTGCCAGCAGCTTCGGGGTGGGGACTGAAGCTTTCTTT CASSFGVGTEAFF
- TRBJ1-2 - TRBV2 TGTGCCAGCGCGTGGCGGTCCCAGGGACTCTATGGCTACACCTTC CASAWRSQGLYGYTF
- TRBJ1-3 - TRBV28 TGTGCCAGCAGTCCCCCGGGAAACACCATATATTTT CASSPPGNTIYF
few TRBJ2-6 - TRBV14 TGTGCCAGCAGCTCGGGACACTTCTCTGGGGCCAACGTCCTGACTTTC CASSSGHFSGANVLTF
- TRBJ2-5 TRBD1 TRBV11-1 TGTGCCAGCAGCTTCGGACAGGTCCAAGAGACCCAGTACTTC CASSFGQVQETQYF
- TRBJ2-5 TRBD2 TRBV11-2 TGTGCCAGCAGCTTAGAGGGGGGAGGGGTCGGGACCCAGTACTTC CASSLEGGGVGTQYF
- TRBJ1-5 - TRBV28 TGTGCCAGCAGTGCCAGGGTTCGCAATCAGCCCCAGCATTTT CASSARVRNQPQHF
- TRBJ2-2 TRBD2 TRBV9 TGTGCCAGCAGCGTAAGGTTGACCCGAGATGTGCCGAGCGGGGGGGTGAACACCGGGGAGCTGTTTTTT CASSVRLTRDVPSGGVNTGELFF
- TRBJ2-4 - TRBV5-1 TGCGCCAGCAGCTTGGCCGGGACTGGGAACATTCAGTACTTC CASSLAGTGNIQYF
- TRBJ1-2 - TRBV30 TGTGCCTGGAGTCTGTCCAACTATGGCTACACCTTC CAWSLSNYGYTF
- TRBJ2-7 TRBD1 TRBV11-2 TGTGCCAGCAGCTTAGTATACAGGGGTGGAGAGCAGTACTTC CASSLVYRGGEQYF
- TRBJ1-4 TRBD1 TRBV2 TGTGCCAGCAGAGCGGGACAGGGGGCGCTGAGGGAAAAACTGTTTTTT CASRAGQGALREKLFF
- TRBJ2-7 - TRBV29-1 TGCAGCGTTGAGACGGGGTCCTACGAGCAGTACTTC CSVETGSYEQYF
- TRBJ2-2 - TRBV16 TGTGCCAGCGGCGTGGCGGCCACCGGGGAGCTGTTTTTT CASGVAATGELFF
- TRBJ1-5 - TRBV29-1 TGCAGCGTCGGAGACGGAGGCAATCAGCCCCAGCATTTT CSVGDGGNQPQHF
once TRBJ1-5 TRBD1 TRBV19 TGTGCCAGTACCTTGACAGGGAATCAGCCCCAGCATTTT CASTLTGNQPQHF
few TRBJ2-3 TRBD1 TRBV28 TGTGCCAGCAGTGAACTTGGAGGGACAGGGGGGACAGATACGCAGTATTTT CASSELGGTGGTDTQYF
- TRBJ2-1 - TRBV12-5 TGTGCTAGTGGTCAGTACAATGAGCAGTTCTTC CASGQYNEQFF
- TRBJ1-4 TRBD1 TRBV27 TGTGCCAGCAGTGTGACCGGGACAGACTCTGCAACTAATGAAAAACTGTTTTTT CASSVTGTDSATNEKLFF
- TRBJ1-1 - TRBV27 TGTGCCAGCGGCCCAATGGGGGCAAGAATGAACACTGAAGCTTTCTTT CASGPMGARMNTEAFF
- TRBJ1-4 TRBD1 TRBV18 TGTGCCAGCTCACCAACAGGGGAAGGTGAAAAACTGTTTTTT CASSPTGEGEKLFF
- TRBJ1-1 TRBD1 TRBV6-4 TGTGCCAGCAAGATAACGGGACAGATGAACACTGAAGCTTTCTTT CASKITGQMNTEAFF
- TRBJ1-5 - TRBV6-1 TGTGCCAGCAGCCTCAATCGGGGCAATCAGCCCCAGCATTTT CASSLNRGNQPQHF
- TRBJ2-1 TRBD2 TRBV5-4 TGTGCCAGCAGCACGACTCGAACTAGCGGGGGGCCCACCTACAATGAGCAGTTCTTC CASSTTRTSGGPTYNEQFF
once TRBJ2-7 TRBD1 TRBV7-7 TGTGCCAGCAGCTCCCGGGACAGTTCCTACGAGCAGTACTTC CASSSRDSSYEQYF
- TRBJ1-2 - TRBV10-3 TGTGCCATCAGTGAGTCCGTGGAGTATGGCTACACCTTC CAISESVEYGYTF
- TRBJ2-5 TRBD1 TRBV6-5 TGTGCCAGCAGTAAGGACCTACAGGGGTTAAAGACCCAGTACTTC CASSKDLQGLKTQYF
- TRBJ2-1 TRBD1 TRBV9 TGTGCCAGCAGCAAACAGGGGGCTCCCTACAATGAGCAGTTCTTC CASSKQGAPYNEQFF
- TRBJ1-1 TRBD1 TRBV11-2 TGTGCCAGCAGCTTAGCCACAGGGGCCCAAGCCCAAGCTTTCTTT CASSLATGAQAQAFF
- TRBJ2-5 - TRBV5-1 TGCGCCAGCAGCCGTGGGTCGGGGGAGACCCAGTACTTC CASSRGSGETQYF
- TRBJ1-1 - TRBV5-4 TGTGCCAGCTTTTCGGAGCCGAACACTGAAGCTTTCTTT CASFSEPNTEAFF
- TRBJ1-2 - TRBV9 TGTGCCAGCAGCGTAGCTGGGGCAGGGAATGGCTACACCTTC CASSVAGAGNGYTF
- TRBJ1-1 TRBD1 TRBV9 TGTGCCAGCAGCGTAGGGGGACAGAGGAACACTGAAGCTTTCTTT CASSVGGQRNTEAFF
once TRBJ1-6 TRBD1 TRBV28 TGTGCCAGCAGTCCACAGACAGGGGGCCAAAATTCACCCCTCCACTTT CASSPQTGGQNSPLHF
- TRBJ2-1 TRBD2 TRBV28 TGTGCCAGCAGTTTCCCCGGGACTAACTACAATGAGCAGTTCTTC CASSFPGTNYNEQFF
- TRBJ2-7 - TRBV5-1 TGCGCCAGCAGGTCGGGGGGCCCTCCGGGGGAGCAGTACTTC CASRSGGPPGEQYF
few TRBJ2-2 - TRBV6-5 TGTGCCAGCAGTTACTCGCCCAGCGCCGGCGCCGGGGAGCTGTTTTTT CASSYSPSAGAGELFF
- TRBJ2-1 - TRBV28 TGTGCCAGCAGTTTTTCCCGGACAAAACCCTCCTACAATGAGCAGTTCTTC CASSFSRTKPSYNEQFF